This T cell receptor beta chain was captured in a study of T-cell memory formation after mild COVID-19. Study-wide results and caveats: There were some responding clones in pre-infection memory, which suggested that cross-reactive memory had joined.

The authors produced TCR alpha and TCR beta cDNA libraries with sample barcodes and UMIs by 5'RACE using constant-segment primers. TCRdb recomputed calls from the 5' RACE reads with MiXCR, one row per CDR3 protein. This sample has nearly 350,000 distinct CDR3 sequences, with about an eighth found just once. At least ten counts were recorded for this clonotype. Antigen unknown. A junction boundary mismatches the germline segment, possibly from a read error. The CDR3 is 11 amino acids. CDR1 is MNHEY and CDR2 is SVGEGT in the germline V gene. Sequencing used PBMCs or a T cell subset sorted from them (not recorded which). This chain connects TRBV6-2 or TRBV6-3 to TRBJ2-3; no clear D. The TCR sequence derives from a man aged 18-30 years who had mild COVID-19 (a few samples of this study predate the infection). Cell type and time point are not known. The CDR3 nucleotides read TGTGCCAGCAGTTACCCGGCAGTCAAGCATTTT. This sequence encodes CASSYPAVKHF.